Given below is one T cell receptor (beta chain) in context. What it binds is unknown. The data are from a study of cytomegalovirus exposure and HLA in healthy donors. General study results and limits: A later analysis reportedly identified an Asian-associated ancestry cluster as carrying fewer N-insertions than the roughly 720-donor mean. A classifier reportedly called cytomegalovirus status with high sensitivity and specificity. There were 160 or so TCR beta chains listed as cytomegalovirus-associated. Differences between HLA loci emerged in a later analysis of TCR association rates, with DRB1 most and HLA-C fewest.

The PCR contained 60 Vbeta and 13 Jbeta primers. Profiling relied on immunoSEQ multiplex PCR, and the TCRdb table lists in-frame clones only, not all of them. Of some 60,000 clones in the sample, about four fifths are singletons; the top ten hold 1.5% to 2%. The TCR comes from a man between 35 and 55 years old in good health and CMV-seronegative. Material: PBMCs.

CDR3 sequence: CASSSRREGDTGELFF. As DNA, the CDR3 is TGTGCCAGCAGCTCTCGGCGCGAGGGGGACACCGGGGAGCTGTTTTTT. J is TRBJ2-2 and V is TRBV11-3; D is possibly TRBD1 (6 bases). The CDR3 sequence is 16 residues long. Per germline, CDR1 SGHNT and CDR2 YENEEA. The V and J ends lost 4 bases and 3 bases respectively, with 15 bases between them.